This T cell receptor (beta chain) was retrieved from a study of blood T cell repertoires in COVID-19. Study as a whole: Acute and convalescent COVID-19 specimens originated in the United States, Italy and Spain.

Only one count was recorded for this clone. Sequencing was performed with immunoSEQ multiplex PCR; in TCRdb, only in-frame clones are kept and a portion is missing. The table includes approximately 140,000 clones, roughly 90% detected once. V was clipped by 4 bases and J by 4 bases; unmatched bases: 7. This CDR3 has 17 residues. Looked up from germline, CDR1 is SGHRS and CDR2 is YFSETQ. The chain combines TRBV5-1 with TRBJ2-1; 14 bases fit TRBD2. The TCR comes from a human donor in a cohort sampled during active COVID-19. Sequencing used peripheral blood. CDR3 in amino acids: CASSQGLAGVFYNEQFF. The DNA for the CDR3 is TGCGCCAGCAGCCAGGGACTAGCGGGAGTTTTTTACAATGAGCAGTTCTTC.